This paragraph covers one TCR beta chain sequence. As handled by the study authors: Reference gene primer amplification in the assay estimated nucleated cell counts. Only in-frame clones appear in the TCRdb table, and some are missing; sequencing was by immunoSEQ multiplex PCR. V and J calls plus clone size are reproduced from that table; the DNA served to infer D and trimming. The sample lists some 150,000 clones, less than 90% seen once, with 10% to 11% in the top ten. The entry originates in a study of blood T cell repertoires in COVID-19. The CDR3 extends over 13 amino acids. The ends lost 5 bases at V and 5 bases at J; junction bases unmatched: 2. Germline CDR1 and CDR2: LNHDA and SQIVND (reference sequence).

The chain carries TRBV19 and TRBJ2-1; 8 positions match TRBD1. The receptor's source is a woman in her sixties or seventies with COVID-19, enrolled during active disease. Input material: peripheral blood. The CDR3 is CASSGRGHNEQFF. DNA for the CDR3: TGTGCCAGTAGTGGCAGGGGGCACAATGAGCAGTTCTTC. Looking up the rest from reference TRBV19 and TRBJ2-1 gives the full variable domain: DGGITQSPKYLFRKEGQNVTLSCEQNLNHDAMYWYRQDPGQGLRLIYYSQIVNDFQKGDIAEGYSVSREKKESFPLTVTSAQKNPTAFYLCASSGRGHNEQFFGPGTRLTVL.